This T cell receptor (beta chain) was sequenced in a study of blood T cell repertoires in COVID-19. Profiling relied on immunoSEQ multiplex PCR, and the TCRdb table lists in-frame clones only, not all of them. The table shows tens of thousands of clones, with around three quarters occurring only once. Input material: peripheral blood. The TCR originated in a woman over 75 with active or convalescent COVID-19.

Here the CDR3 reads CSAQTGTLLSGANVLTF. As DNA, the CDR3 is TGCAGCGCCCAAACCGGGACACTCCTAAGTGGGGCCAACGTCCTGACTTTC. This chain links TRBV29-1 with TRBJ2-6, with D maybe TRBD1 (6 bases). Germline CDR1 and CDR2: SQVTM and ANQGSEA. V shed 7 bases and J shed 3 bases, with 22 bases lying between them. The CDR3 spans 17 residues.